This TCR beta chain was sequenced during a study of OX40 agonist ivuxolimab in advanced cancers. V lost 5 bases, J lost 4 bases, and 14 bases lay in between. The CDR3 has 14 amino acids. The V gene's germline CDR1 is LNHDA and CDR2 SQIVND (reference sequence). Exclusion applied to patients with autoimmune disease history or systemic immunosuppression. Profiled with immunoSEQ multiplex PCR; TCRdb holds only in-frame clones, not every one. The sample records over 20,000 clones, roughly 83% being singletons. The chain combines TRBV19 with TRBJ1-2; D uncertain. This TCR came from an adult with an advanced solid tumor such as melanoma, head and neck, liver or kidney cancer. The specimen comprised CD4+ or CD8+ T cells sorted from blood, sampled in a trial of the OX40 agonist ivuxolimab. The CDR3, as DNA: TGTGCCAGTAGTCCTAGCCTACAGTTCTATGGCTACACCTTC. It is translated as CASSPSLQFYGYTF.